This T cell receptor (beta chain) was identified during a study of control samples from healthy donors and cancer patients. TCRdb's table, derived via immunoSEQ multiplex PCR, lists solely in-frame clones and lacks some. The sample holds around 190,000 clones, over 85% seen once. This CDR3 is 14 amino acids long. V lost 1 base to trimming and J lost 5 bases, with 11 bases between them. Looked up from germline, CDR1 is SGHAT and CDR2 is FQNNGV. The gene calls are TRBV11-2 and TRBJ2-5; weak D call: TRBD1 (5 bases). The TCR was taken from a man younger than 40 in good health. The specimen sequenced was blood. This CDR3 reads CASSLAWGEETQYF. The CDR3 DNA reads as TGTGCCAGCAGCTTAGCGTGGGGCGAGGAGACCCAGTACTTC.